This T cell receptor beta chain came from a study of CD8+ T cells in alopecia areata. V was shortened by 5 bases and J by 5 bases, with 18 bases between the two germline ends. Germline lookup yields CDR1 SQVTM and CDR2 ANQGSEA. CDR3 length equals 14 residues. cDNA serving as the sequencing template came from extracted, reverse transcribed RNA. Data came from immunoSEQ multiplex PCR; TCRdb stores just in-frame clones and leaves some out. The sample has 150,000 or so clones; roughly 62% are singletons. The sequence was obtained from a human donor with alopecia areata. J is TRBJ2-5 and V is TRBV29-1, with D possibly TRBD1 on 6 matching bases. Sequenced here: CD4+ T cells sorted from blood, sampled at week 0. DNA of the CDR3: TGCAGCGTTTACACTCAGACAGGATCGGAGACCCAGTACTTC. This sequence encodes CSVYTQTGSETQYF.